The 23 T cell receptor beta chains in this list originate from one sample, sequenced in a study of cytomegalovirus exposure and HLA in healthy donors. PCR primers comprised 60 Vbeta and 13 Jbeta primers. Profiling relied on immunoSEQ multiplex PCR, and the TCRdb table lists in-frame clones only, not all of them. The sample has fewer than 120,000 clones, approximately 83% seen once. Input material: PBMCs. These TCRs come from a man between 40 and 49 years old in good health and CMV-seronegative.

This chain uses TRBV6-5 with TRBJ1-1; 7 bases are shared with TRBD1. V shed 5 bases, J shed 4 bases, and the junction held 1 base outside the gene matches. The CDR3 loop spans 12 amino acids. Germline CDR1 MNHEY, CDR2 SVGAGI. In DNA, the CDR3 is TGTGCCAGCAGTGAGGGGGCCACTGAAGCTTTCTTT. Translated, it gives CASSEGATEAFF.

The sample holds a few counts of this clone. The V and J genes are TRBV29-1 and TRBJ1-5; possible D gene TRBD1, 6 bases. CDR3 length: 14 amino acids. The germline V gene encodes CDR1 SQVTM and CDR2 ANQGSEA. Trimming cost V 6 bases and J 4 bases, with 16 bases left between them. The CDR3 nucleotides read TGCAGCGTAGGGGGGGGACGGGAGAATCAGCCCCAGCATTTT. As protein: CSVGGGRENQPQHF. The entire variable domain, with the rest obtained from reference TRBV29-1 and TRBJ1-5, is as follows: SAVISQKPSRDICQRGTSLTIQCQVDSQVTMMFWYRQQPGQSLTLIATANQGSEATYESGFVIDKFPISRPNLTFSTLTVSNMSPEDSSIYLCSVGGGRENQPQHFGDGTRLSIL.

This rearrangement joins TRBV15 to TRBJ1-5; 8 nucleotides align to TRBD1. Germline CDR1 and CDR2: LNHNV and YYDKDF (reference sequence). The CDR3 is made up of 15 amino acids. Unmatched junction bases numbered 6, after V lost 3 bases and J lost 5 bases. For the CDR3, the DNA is TGTGCCACCAGCAGCGGAACAGGGGGATATCAGCCCCAGCATTTT. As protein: CATSSGTGGYQPQHF.

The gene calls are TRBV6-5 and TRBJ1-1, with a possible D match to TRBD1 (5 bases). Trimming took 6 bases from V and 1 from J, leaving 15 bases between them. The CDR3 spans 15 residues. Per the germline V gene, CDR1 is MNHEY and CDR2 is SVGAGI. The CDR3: CASRRAETENTEAFF. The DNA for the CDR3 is TGTGCCAGCAGGAGAGCCGAGACAGAGAACACTGAAGCTTTCTTT.

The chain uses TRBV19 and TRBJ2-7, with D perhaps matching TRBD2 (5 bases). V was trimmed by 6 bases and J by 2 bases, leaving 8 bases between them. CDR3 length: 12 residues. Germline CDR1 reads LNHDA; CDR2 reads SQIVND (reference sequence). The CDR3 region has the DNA TGTGCCAGTAGCGGGGTAACCTACGAGCAGTACTTC. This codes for CASSGVTYEQYF.

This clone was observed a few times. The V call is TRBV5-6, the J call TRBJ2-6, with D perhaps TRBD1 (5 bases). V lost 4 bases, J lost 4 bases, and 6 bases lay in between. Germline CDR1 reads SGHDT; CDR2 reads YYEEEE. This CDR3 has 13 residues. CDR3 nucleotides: TGTGCCAGCAGCCCAGGGGGGGCCAACGTCCTGACTTTC. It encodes CASSPGGANVLTF.

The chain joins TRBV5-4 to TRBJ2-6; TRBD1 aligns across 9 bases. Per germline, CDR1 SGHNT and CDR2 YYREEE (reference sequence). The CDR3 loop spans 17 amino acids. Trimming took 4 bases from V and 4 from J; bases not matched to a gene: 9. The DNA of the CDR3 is TGTGCCAGCAGCCGGGACAGGGTGCTTTCGGGGGCCAACGTCCTGACTTTC. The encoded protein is CASSRDRVLSGANVLTF.

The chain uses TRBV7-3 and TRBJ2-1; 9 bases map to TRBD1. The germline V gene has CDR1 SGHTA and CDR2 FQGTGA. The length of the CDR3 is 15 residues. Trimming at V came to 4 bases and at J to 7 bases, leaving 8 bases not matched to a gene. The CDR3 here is CASSSTGQGVNEQFF. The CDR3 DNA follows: TGTGCCAGCAGCTCGACGGGACAGGGTGTTAATGAGCAGTTCTTC.

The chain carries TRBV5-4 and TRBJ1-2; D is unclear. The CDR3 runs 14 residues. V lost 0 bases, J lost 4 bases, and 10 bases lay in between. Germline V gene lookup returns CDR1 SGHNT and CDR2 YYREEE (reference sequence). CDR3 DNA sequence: TGTGCCAGCAGCTTGGGGCAGGTCCCCTATGGCTACACCTTC. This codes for CASSLGQVPYGYTF.

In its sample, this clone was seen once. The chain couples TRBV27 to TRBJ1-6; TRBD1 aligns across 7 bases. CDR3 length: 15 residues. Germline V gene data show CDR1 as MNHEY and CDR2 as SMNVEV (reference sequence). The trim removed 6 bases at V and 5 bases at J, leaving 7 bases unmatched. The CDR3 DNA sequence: TGTGCCAGCAGGAGGGGAGACAGGGATAATTCACCCCTCCACTTT. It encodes CASRRGDRDNSPLHF.

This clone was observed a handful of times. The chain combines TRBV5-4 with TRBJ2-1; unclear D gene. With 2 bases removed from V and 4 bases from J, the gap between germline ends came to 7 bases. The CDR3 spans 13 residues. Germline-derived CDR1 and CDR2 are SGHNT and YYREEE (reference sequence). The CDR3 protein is CASSFGPYNEQFF. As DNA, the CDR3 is TGTGCCAGCAGCTTTGGGCCATACAATGAGCAGTTCTTC.

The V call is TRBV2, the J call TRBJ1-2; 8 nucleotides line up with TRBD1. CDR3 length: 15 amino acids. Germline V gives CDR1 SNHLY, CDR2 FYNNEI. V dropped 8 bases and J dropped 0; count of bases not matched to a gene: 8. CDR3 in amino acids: CASVPDRGTNYGYTF. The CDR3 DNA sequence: TGTGCCAGCGTCCCTGACAGGGGCACTAACTATGGCTACACCTTC.

DNA of the CDR3: TGCGCCAGCGGACCAACTCTGGGACAAAGGAACACTGAAGCTTTCTTT. It codes for CASGPTLGQRNTEAFF. This chain uses TRBV23-1 with TRBJ1-1; a possible D gene is TRBD1 (6 bases). TRBV23-1 is noted as an ORF with a role that remains uncertain. This CDR3 comprises 16 residues. With 8 bases removed from V and 1 base from J, the gap between germline ends came to 20 bases.

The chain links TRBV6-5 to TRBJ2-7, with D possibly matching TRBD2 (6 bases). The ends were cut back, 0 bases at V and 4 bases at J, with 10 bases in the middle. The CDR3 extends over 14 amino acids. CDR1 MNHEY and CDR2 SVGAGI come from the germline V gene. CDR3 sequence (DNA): TGTGCCAGCAGTTACTCGATTCGGGGGTACGAGCAGTACTTC. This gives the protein CASSYSIRGYEQYF.

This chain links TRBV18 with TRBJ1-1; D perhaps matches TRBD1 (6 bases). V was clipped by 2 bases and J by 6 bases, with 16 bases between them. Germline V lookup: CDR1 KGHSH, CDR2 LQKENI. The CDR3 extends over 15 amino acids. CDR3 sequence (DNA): TGTGCCAGCTCACCAACCTTACAGGGTGGCCCTGAAGCTTTCTTT. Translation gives CASSPTLQGGPEAFF.

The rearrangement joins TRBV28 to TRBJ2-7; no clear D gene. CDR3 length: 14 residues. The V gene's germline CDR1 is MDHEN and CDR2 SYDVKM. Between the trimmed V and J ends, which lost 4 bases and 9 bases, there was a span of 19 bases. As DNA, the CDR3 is TGTGCCAGCAGTTCCACATCCACAGTCCTCGGGCAGTACTTC. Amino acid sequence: CASSSTSTVLGQYF. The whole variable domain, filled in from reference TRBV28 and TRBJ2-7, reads DVKVTQSSRYLVKRTGEKVFLECVQDMDHENMFWYRQDPGLGLRLIYFSYDVKMKEKGDIPEGYSVSREKKERFSLILESASTNQTSMYLCASSSTSTVLGQYFGPGTRLTVT.

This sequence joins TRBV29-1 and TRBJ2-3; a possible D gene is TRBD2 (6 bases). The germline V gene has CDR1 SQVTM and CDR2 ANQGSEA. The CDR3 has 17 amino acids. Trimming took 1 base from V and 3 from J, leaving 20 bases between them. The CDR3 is CSVEGPRQGGRTDTQYF. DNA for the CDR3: TGCAGCGTTGAAGGGCCACGGCAGGGAGGACGGACAGATACGCAGTATTTT.

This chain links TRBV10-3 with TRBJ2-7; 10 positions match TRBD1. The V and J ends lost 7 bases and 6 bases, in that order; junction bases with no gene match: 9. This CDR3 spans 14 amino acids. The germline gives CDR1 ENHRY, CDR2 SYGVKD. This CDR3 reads CAITAGRDRGEQYF. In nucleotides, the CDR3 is TGTGCCATCACGGCGGGCAGGGACAGGGGCGAGCAGTACTTC.

The CDR3 sequence is CSVGQVSGELFF. The CDR3 nucleotides read TGCAGCGTTGGGCAGGTCAGCGGGGAGCTGTTTTTT. This sequence joins TRBV29-1 and TRBJ2-2; D not resolved. The CDR3 is 12 amino acids. Germline CDR1 and CDR2: SQVTM and ANQGSEA. Deletions cut 4 bases from V and 7 bases from J, with 10 bases between.

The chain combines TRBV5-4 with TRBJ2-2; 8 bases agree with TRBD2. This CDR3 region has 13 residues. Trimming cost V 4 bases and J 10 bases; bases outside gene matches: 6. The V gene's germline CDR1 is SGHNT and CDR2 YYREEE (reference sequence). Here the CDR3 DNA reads TGTGCCAGCAGCCGGGGGGGGCAGGAGGAGCTGTTTTTT. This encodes CASSRGGQEELFF.

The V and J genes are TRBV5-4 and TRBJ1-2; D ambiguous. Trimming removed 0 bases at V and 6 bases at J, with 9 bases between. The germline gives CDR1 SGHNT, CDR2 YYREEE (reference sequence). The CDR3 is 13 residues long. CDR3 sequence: CASSLDAVNGYTF. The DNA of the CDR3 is TGTGCCAGCAGCTTGGATGCGGTTAATGGCTACACCTTC.

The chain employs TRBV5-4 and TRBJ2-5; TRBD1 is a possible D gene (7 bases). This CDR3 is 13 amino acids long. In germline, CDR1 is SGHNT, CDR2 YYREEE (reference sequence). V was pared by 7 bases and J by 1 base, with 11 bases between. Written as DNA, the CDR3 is TGTGCCAGCCGCGGGACAGTCCAAGAGACCCAGTACTTC. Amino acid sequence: CASRGTVQETQYF.

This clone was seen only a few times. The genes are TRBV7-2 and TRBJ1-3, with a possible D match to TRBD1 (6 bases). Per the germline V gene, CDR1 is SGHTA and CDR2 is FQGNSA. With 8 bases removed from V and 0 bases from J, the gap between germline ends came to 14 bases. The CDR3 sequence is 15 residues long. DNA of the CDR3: TGTGCCAGCTGCGAGAGGGGGTTCTCTGGAAACACCATATATTTT. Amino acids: CASCERGFSGNTIYF.